Listed below are T cell receptor beta chains from one sample, sequenced in a study of T cell responses to AZD1222 COVID-19 vaccine. Generated by immunoSEQ multiplex PCR, the TCRdb table keeps only in-frame clones and is missing some. There are around 100,000 clones in the sample; about 90% occur only once, and roughly 1.8% lies in the top ten. The sequences come from peripheral blood, collected on day 0 of AZD1222 vaccination. These receptors were taken from an adult in good health. Both conserved end residues are part of each CDR3. The D gene is left open where the match is weak. The listing skips clone size in some rows; elsewhere it reads once, few, many or a size class.

j_gene: TRBJ1-5
d_gene: .
v_gene: TRBV5-1
abundance: .
CDR3nt: TGCGCCACCAGTCCACACGGGGGCTCAGATACGCAGCATTTT
CDR3aa: CATSPHGGSDTQHF

j_gene: TRBJ2-2
d_gene: TRBD2
v_gene: TRBV7-8
abundance: few
CDR3nt: TGTGCCAGCAGCGTACTAGCGGGAAGGGAGCTGTTTTTT
CDR3aa: CASSVLAGRELFF

j_gene: TRBJ1-1
d_gene: .
v_gene: TRBV25-1
abundance: .
CDR3nt: TGTGCCAGCAGTGAAGAAGGGGGGATAATATTT
CDR3aa: CASSEEGGIIF

j_gene: TRBJ1-2
d_gene: TRBD1
v_gene: TRBV20-1
abundance: once
CDR3nt: TGCAGCTCAGGGGGTAACTATGGCTACACCTTC
CDR3aa: CSSGGNYGYTF

j_gene: TRBJ2-7
d_gene: TRBD1
v_gene: TRBV7-9
abundance: .
CDR3nt: TGTGCCAGCAGCTTACCCGACAGGGCACACTACTTC
CDR3aa: CASSLPDRAHYF

j_gene: TRBJ2-5
d_gene: .
v_gene: TRBV18
abundance: .
CDR3nt: TGTGCCAGCTCACCAATGGGAGAGACCCAGTACTTC
CDR3aa: CASSPMGETQYF

j_gene: TRBJ2-7
d_gene: .
v_gene: TRBV3-1/TRBV3-2
abundance: .
CDR3nt: TGTGCCAGCAGCCAAGGAGAGGGGAGATACGAGCAGTACTTC
CDR3aa: CASSQGEGRYEQYF

j_gene: TRBJ1-3
d_gene: .
v_gene: TRBV5-4
abundance: .
CDR3nt: TGTGCCAGCAACCTGGGGGGAGGAAACACCATATATTTT
CDR3aa: CASNLGGGNTIYF

j_gene: TRBJ2-2
d_gene: TRBD2
v_gene: TRBV9
abundance: few
CDR3nt: TGTGCCAGCAGCGCCGGACTAGCGGGAAGGTCGGACACCGGGGAGCTGTTTTTT
CDR3aa: CASSAGLAGRSDTGELFF

j_gene: TRBJ2-3
d_gene: TRBD2
v_gene: TRBV7-9
abundance: .
CDR3nt: TGTGCCAGCAGCTTAGGCGTGTATTGGCGGGGGGACACAGATACGCAGTATTTT
CDR3aa: CASSLGVYWRGDTDTQYF

j_gene: TRBJ2-7
d_gene: .
v_gene: TRBV18
abundance: .
CDR3nt: TGTGCCAGCTCACCGACAGGATCCTACGAGCAGTACTTC
CDR3aa: CASSPTGSYEQYF

j_gene: TRBJ2-6
d_gene: .
v_gene: TRBV5-1
abundance: .
CDR3nt: TGCGCCAGCAGCCCGAGGGACTCTGGGGCCAACGTCCTGACTTTC
CDR3aa: CASSPRDSGANVLTF

j_gene: TRBJ2-7
d_gene: TRBD2
v_gene: TRBV3-1/TRBV3-2
abundance: once
CDR3nt: TGTGCCAGCAGCCAAGTAGCGGGTCCCTACGAGCAGTACTTC
CDR3aa: CASSQVAGPYEQYF

j_gene: TRBJ1-1
d_gene: TRBD1
v_gene: TRBV28
abundance: .
CDR3nt: TGTGCCAGCAGTTTCCCCCGCGACAGGGTAGGAACTTTCTTT
CDR3aa: CASSFPRDRVGTFF

j_gene: TRBJ1-3
d_gene: .
v_gene: TRBV6-5
abundance: .
CDR3nt: TGTGCCAGCAGTTACGTGGGCGACGTGGGAAACACCATATATTTT
CDR3aa: CASSYVGDVGNTIYF

j_gene: TRBJ2-7
d_gene: .
v_gene: TRBV25-1
abundance: .
CDR3nt: TGTGCCAGCAGTGTTATACCCTACGAGCAGTACTTC
CDR3aa: CASSVIPYEQYF

j_gene: TRBJ1-1
d_gene: TRBD1
v_gene: TRBV7-9
abundance: once
CDR3nt: TGTGCCAGCAGCAGAGGACAGGGACTTACTCCCTCCACTGAAGCTTTCTTT
CDR3aa: CASSRGQGLTPSTEAFF

j_gene: TRBJ2-2
d_gene: TRBD2
v_gene: TRBV27
abundance: .
CDR3nt: TGTGCCAGCAGTTCTAGCGGGAAGAGAAACACCGGGGAGCTGTTTTTT
CDR3aa: CASSSSGKRNTGELFF

j_gene: TRBJ2-2
d_gene: .
v_gene: TRBV18
abundance: .
CDR3nt: TGTGCCAGCCCTAAAGCTCCGAACACCGGGGAGCTGTTTTTT
CDR3aa: CASPKAPNTGELFF

j_gene: TRBJ1-2
d_gene: TRBD1
v_gene: TRBV28
abundance: .
CDR3nt: TGTGCCAGCAGTTTCAGTCTACGCGGACAGGGGAGAGGCTACACCTTC
CDR3aa: CASSFSLRGQGRGYTF

j_gene: TRBJ1-4
d_gene: .
v_gene: TRBV28
abundance: .
CDR3nt: TGTGCCAGCAACCGCGCACCAACTAATGAAAAACTGTTTTTT
CDR3aa: CASNRAPTNEKLFF

j_gene: TRBJ1-2
d_gene: TRBD1
v_gene: TRBV27
abundance: .
CDR3nt: TGTGCCAGCAGTTTAAGAGGGGGCTACGGAGGCTACACCTTC
CDR3aa: CASSLRGGYGGYTF

j_gene: TRBJ2-3
d_gene: .
v_gene: TRBV9
abundance: .
CDR3nt: TGTGCCAGCAGCGTTACAGGGACTTTCACTTTACTTCACACAGATACGCAGTATTTT
CDR3aa: CASSVTGTFTLLHTDTQYF

j_gene: TRBJ1-2
d_gene: TRBD1
v_gene: TRBV6-6
abundance: .
CDR3nt: TGTGCCAGCAGCCAGGGGGTTAACTATGGCTACACCTTC
CDR3aa: CASSQGVNYGYTF

j_gene: TRBJ2-1
d_gene: TRBD2
v_gene: TRBV11-2
abundance: .
CDR3nt: TGTGCCAGCAGCTTGTCCGGGACTAATTTTAATGAGCAGTTCTTC
CDR3aa: CASSLSGTNFNEQFF

j_gene: TRBJ2-1
d_gene: TRBD2
v_gene: TRBV7-8
abundance: .
CDR3nt: TGTGCCAGCAGCTTAATCTGGGCGGGAGAAGGGGAGCAGTTCTTC
CDR3aa: CASSLIWAGEGEQFF